This entry lists 2 T cell receptor beta chains sequenced from one sample in a study of blood T cell repertoires in COVID-19. Method: immunoSEQ multiplex PCR; TCRdb's copy keeps in-frame clones and lacks some. The sample holds around 260,000 clones, approximately 91% seen once. The source material was peripheral blood. These receptors all come from a human donor in a cohort sampled during active COVID-19.

The chain is built from TRBV10-1 and TRBJ2-4, with no clear D. The CDR3 is 13 amino acids. Germline V gives CDR1 WNHNN, CDR2 SYGVQD (reference sequence). V lost 0 bases, J lost 9 bases, and 9 bases lay in between. CDR3 sequence (DNA): TGCGCCAGCAGTGAGTCGAGGATACGCATTCAGTACTTC. Translation: CASSESRIRIQYF.

This sequence joins TRBV19 and TRBJ1-1, with TRBD1 matching 7 bases. Germline loops: CDR1 LNHDA, CDR2 SQIVND (reference sequence). CDR3 length: 14 amino acids. With 5 bases clipped from V and 4 bases from J, the junction kept 7 bases outside the gene matches. The CDR3 here is CASSWTGQTTEAFF. The DNA of the CDR3 is TGTGCCAGTAGTTGGACAGGACAAACCACTGAAGCTTTCTTT.